A selection of T cell receptor beta chains follows, all from one sample in a study of T cell changes during pregnancy in multiple sclerosis. Sequencing was performed with immunoSEQ multiplex PCR; in TCRdb, only in-frame clones are kept and a portion is missing. Here the sample spans fewer than 50,000 clones, 92% being singletons. The sequencing here drew on CD4+ T cells from peripheral blood mononuclear cells, taken in the third trimester of pregnancy. The receptors were sampled from a female donor with multiple sclerosis, enrolled in a pregnancy study. CDR3s include the opening cysteine and the closing phenylalanine or tryptophan. The order of the fields is clone size, D gene, V gene, J gene, CDR3 DNA, CDR3 protein. The D gene is left open where the match is weak. Some rows mark clone size as missing; the rest say once, few, many or name a class of expanded clone.

>NA|TRBD1|TRBV7-9|TRBJ2-5
TGTGCCAGCAGCCGAGGGACAGAACAAGAGACCCAGTACTTC
CASSRGTEQETQYF
>NA|TRBD1|TRBV28|TRBJ1-2
TGTGCCAGCAGCCCCGGACAGGGAGGCTATGGCTACACCTTC
CASSPGQGGYGYTF
>NA|NA|TRBV5-1|TRBJ2-5
TGCGCCAGCAGCCGGGACTTACAGCTAGAGACCCAGTACTTC
CASSRDLQLETQYF
>NA|TRBD1|TRBV10-2|TRBJ2-7
TGCGCCAGCAGTGAGTCAAACAGGGGGACCTACGAGCAGTACTTC
CASSESNRGTYEQYF
>NA|NA|TRBV10-1|TRBJ1-3
TGCGCCAGCAGGGAGACGGTCTCTGGAAACACCATATATTTT
CASRETVSGNTIYF
>NA|NA|TRBV9|TRBJ1-1
TGTGCCAGCAGCACCGGGGTGTACACTGAAGCTTTCTTT
CASSTGVYTEAFF
>NA|TRBD1|TRBV5-4|TRBJ2-2
TGTGCCAGCAGCTTGGACAGGGGGACGGCCGGGGAGCTGTTTTTT
CASSLDRGTAGELFF
>NA|TRBD1|TRBV7-9|TRBJ2-6
TGTGCCAGCAGCTTCTACGGGACAGGAACTGGGGCCAACGTCCTGACTTTC
CASSFYGTGTGANVLTF
>NA|TRBD2|TRBV7-3|TRBJ2-3
TGTGCCAGCAGCTCCGGACTAGCGGGAGGGCCGCGCACAGATACGCAGTATTTT
CASSSGLAGGPRTDTQYF
>NA|NA|TRBV29-1|TRBJ1-2
TGCAGTGGGACAACCGGCTACTATGGCTACACCTTC
CSGTTGYYGYTF
>NA|NA|TRBV7-5|TRBJ2-7
TGTGTCAGAAGCCCACGGGCACAGGAGAGGTACGAGCAGTACTTC
CVRSPRAQERYEQYF
>NA|TRBD1|TRBV27|TRBJ2-6
TGTGCCACCGGGACAGGGGGGACTGGGGCCAACGTCCTGACTTTC
CATGTGGTGANVLTF
>NA|TRBD1|TRBV19|TRBJ2-7
TGTGCCAGTAGCAGACTGACAGGGGTTTCCTACGAGCAGTACTTC
CASSRLTGVSYEQYF
>NA|NA|TRBV5-5|TRBJ2-7
TGTGCCAGCAGCTGGGGGGACAGCCCCTACGAGCAGTACTTC
CASSWGDSPYEQYF
>few|TRBD2|TRBV29-1|TRBJ2-7
TGCAGCGTTGACAGACTAGCGGGAGACCTTCCGCCCTACGAGCAGTACTTC
CSVDRLAGDLPPYEQYF
>NA|TRBD2|TRBV25-1|TRBJ2-7
TGTGCCAGCAGTGAAGGGTCTAGCGGGTCCTACGAGCAGTACTTC
CASSEGSSGSYEQYF
>NA|TRBD1|TRBV10-3|TRBJ2-7
TGTGCCATCGGGACAGTTAACTACGAGCAGTACTTC
CAIGTVNYEQYF
>NA|NA|TRBV28|TRBJ1-2
TGTGCCAGCAGTACGGGGGGGTTGGGCTACACCTTC
CASSTGGLGYTF
>NA|NA|TRBV28|TRBJ2-3
TGTGCCAGCAGCCAACGCCCCGAGTTCGTTCACGGGACGCAGTATTTT
CASSQRPEFVHGTQYF
>NA|TRBD1|TRBV9|TRBJ2-7
TGTGCCAGCAGCTCATACAGGGGCGCCTACGAGCAGTACTTC
CASSSYRGAYEQYF
>NA|NA|TRBV27|TRBJ2-7
TGTGCCAGCAGTTTATCCGTCACGGGGGACGAGCAGTACTTC
CASSLSVTGDEQYF
>NA|NA|TRBV11-2|TRBJ2-1
TGTGCCAGCAGCTTAGGACTCTCTAATTACGATGAGCAGTTCTTC
CASSLGLSNYDEQFF
>NA|NA|TRBV6-5|TRBJ1-2
TGTGCCAGCAGGCCCGCAGGACTGATCTATGGCTACACCTTC
CASRPAGLIYGYTF
>NA|TRBD2|TRBV6-6|TRBJ2-3
TGTGCCAGCAGTTACGGACTAGCGGGCAGCACAGATACGCAGTATTTT
CASSYGLAGSTDTQYF
>few|TRBD1|TRBV30|TRBJ1-1
TGTGCCTGCCTGGGGACAGGGTATACTGAAGCTTTCTTT
CACLGTGYTEAFF
>NA|NA|TRBV30|TRBJ2-3
TGTGCCTGGAGTTCGAGCGGGAGCACAGATACGCAGTATTTT
CAWSSSGSTDTQYF
>NA|TRBD2|TRBV19|TRBJ2-1
TGTGCCAGTAGTCCGCTGTCCGGGACTATCTACAATGAGCAGTTCTTC
CASSPLSGTIYNEQFF
>NA|TRBD1|TRBV7-9|TRBJ1-4
TGTGCCAGCAGCTCTAAAACAGGGGACTTTGAAAAACTGTTTTTT
CASSSKTGDFEKLFF
>NA|TRBD1|TRBV12-5|TRBJ2-7
TGTGCTAGTGGTTCCGACAGGGCTACCTACGAGCAGTACTTC
CASGSDRATYEQYF
>NA|TRBD2|TRBV28|TRBJ2-3
TGTGCCAGCAGCCTTAGCGGGATGCACACAGATACGCAGTATTTT
CASSLSGMHTDTQYF
>NA|NA|TRBV5-1|TRBJ2-1
TGCGCCAGCAGCTTGTCAACAGCCGGGGAGGCTAATGAGCAGTTCTTC
CASSLSTAGEANEQFF